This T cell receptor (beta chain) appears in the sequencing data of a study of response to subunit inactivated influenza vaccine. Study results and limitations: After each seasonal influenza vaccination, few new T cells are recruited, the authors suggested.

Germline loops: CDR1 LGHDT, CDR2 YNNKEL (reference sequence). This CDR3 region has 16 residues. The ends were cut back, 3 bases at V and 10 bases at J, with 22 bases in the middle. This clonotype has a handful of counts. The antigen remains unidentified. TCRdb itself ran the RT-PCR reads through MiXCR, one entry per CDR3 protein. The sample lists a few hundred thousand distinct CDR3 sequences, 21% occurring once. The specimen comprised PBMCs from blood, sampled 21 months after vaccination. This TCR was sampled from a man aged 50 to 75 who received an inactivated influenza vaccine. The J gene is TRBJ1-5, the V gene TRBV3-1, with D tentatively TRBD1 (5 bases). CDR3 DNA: TGTGCCAGCAGCCAGAGCCCACCGGGGGGTCCCGGCCCCCAGCATTTT. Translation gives CASSQSPPGGPGPQHF.